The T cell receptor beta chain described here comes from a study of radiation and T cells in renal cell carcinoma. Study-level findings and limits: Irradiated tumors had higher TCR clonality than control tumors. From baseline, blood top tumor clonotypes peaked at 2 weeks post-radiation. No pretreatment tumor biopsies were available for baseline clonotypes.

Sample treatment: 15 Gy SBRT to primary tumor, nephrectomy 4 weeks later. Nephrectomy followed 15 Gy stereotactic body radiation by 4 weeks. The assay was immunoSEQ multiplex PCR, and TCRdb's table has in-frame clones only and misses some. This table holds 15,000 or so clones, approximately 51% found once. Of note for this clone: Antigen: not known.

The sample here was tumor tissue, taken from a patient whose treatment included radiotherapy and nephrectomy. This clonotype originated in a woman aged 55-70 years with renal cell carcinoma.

CDR3 region: CASSQVLVGYEQYF. For the CDR3, the DNA is TGTGCCAGCAGCCAAGTTCTAGTCGGTTACGAGCAGTACTTC. J is TRBJ2-7 and V is TRBV5-5, with D unresolved. Between the trimmed V and J ends, which lost 4 bases and 4 bases, there was a span of 15 bases. CDR1 and CDR2 (germline): SGHKS, YYEKEE (reference sequence). The CDR3 consists of 14 residues.